This T cell receptor (beta chain) was identified during a study of response to subunit inactivated influenza vaccine. Trimming stripped 3 bases from V and 2 bases from J, with 7 bases between. CDR1 DFQATT and CDR2 SNEGSKA come from the germline V gene (reference sequence). The CDR3 has 13 residues. TCRdb independently ran MiXCR on the RT-PCR reads; one entry per CDR3 protein. The sample has more than 600,000 distinct CDR3 sequences, 18% seen once. With regard to this clonotype: The antigen is unknown.

Whole-study results and caveats: Few additional T cells are recruited per seasonal influenza vaccination, authors suggested.

This chain links TRBV20-1 with TRBJ1-4; D is uncertain. The sample was PBMCs from blood, taken roughly 5 days after vaccination. The clonotype was recovered from a man between 45 and 60 years old who received an inactivated influenza vaccine. In nucleotides, the CDR3 is TGCAGTGCTAGTGGCCTGACTAATGAAAAACTGTTTTTT. It specifies CSASGLTNEKLFF.